These 9 T cell receptor beta chains were all obtained from the same sample, sequenced in a study of blood T cell repertoires in COVID-19. Profiled with immunoSEQ multiplex PCR; TCRdb holds only in-frame clones, not every one. The data show 110,000 to 150,000 clones, over 75% seen once. Specimen: peripheral blood. These receptors were taken from a woman aged 50 to 65 with acute or convalescent COVID-19.

V and J are TRBV6-2 or TRBV6-3 and TRBJ1-1, with 7 nucleotides matching TRBD1. The CDR3 extends over 15 amino acids. With V trimmed by 6 bases and J by 3 bases, 10 bases remained unmatched. Germline V gene lookup returns CDR1 MNHEY and CDR2 SVGEGT. CDR3 residues: CASSPQGRQDTEAFF. The CDR3 nucleotides are TGTGCCAGCAGCCCACAGGGGAGACAGGACACTGAAGCTTTCTTT.

This clone appeared once. The rearrangement uses TRBV4-2 and TRBJ2-3, with 10 bases fitting TRBD1. The trim removed 4 bases at V and 1 base at J, leaving 5 bases unmatched. Germline CDR1 is LGHNA and CDR2 is YNFKEQ. CDR3 length: 16 amino acids. The CDR3 DNA follows: TGTGCCAGCAGCCCAACCGGGACAGGGGGCACAGATACGCAGTATTTT. It encodes CASSPTGTGGTDTQYF.

The chain has TRBV6-6 and TRBJ2-7, with TRBD1 identical over 8 bases. Germline V CDR1 and CDR2: MNHNY, SVGAGI (reference sequence). This CDR3 has 14 residues. The ends lost 2 bases at V and 3 bases at J; junction bases unmatched: 3. CDR3 amino acids: CASSYGQGLYEQYF. CDR3 DNA sequence: TGTGCCAGCAGTTACGGACAGGGCCTCTACGAGCAGTACTTC.

The gene calls are TRBV7-8 and TRBJ2-1, with D perhaps TRBD1 (5 bases). This CDR3 has 13 amino acids. Trimming removed 3 bases at V and 9 bases at J, with 12 bases between. Germline CDR1 reads SGHVS; CDR2 reads FQNEAQ. Here the CDR3 DNA reads TGTGCCAGCAGCTTGCTCGACAGAGGTGAGCAGTTCTTC. This codes for CASSLLDRGEQFF.

The V call is TRBV27, the J call TRBJ1-6, with D perhaps TRBD1 (5 bases). V was cut by 3 bases and J by 7 bases, with 13 bases left in between. This CDR3 contains 15 residues. Per the germline V gene, CDR1 is MNHEY and CDR2 is SMNVEV (reference sequence). The chain's CDR3 is CASSFKGQSNSPLHF. CDR3 DNA: TGTGCCAGCAGTTTTAAGGGGCAGTCCAATTCACCCCTCCACTTT.

This sequence joins TRBV28 and TRBJ1-1; 8 positions match TRBD1. V shed 5 bases and J 8 bases; nucleotides not matched to a gene: 7. CDR1 is MDHEN, CDR2 SYDVKM, per germline. The CDR3 has 13 residues. The CDR3 reads CASSLGQETEAFF. DNA for the CDR3: TGTGCCAGCAGTCTGGGACAGGAGACCGAAGCTTTCTTT. The full variable domain, with the rest looked up from reference TRBV28 and TRBJ1-1, is DVKVTQSSRYLVKRTGEKVFLECVQDMDHENMFWYRQDPGLGLRLIYFSYDVKMKEKGDIPEGYSVSREKKERFSLILESASTNQTSMYLCASSLGQETEAFFGQGTRLTVV.

The chain couples TRBV7-6 to TRBJ1-4; 11 nucleotides align to TRBD1. CDR3 length: 16 amino acids. Germline V lookup: CDR1 SGHVS, CDR2 FNYEAQ. Unmatched junction bases numbered 5, after V lost 3 bases and J lost 5 bases. The CDR3 coding sequence is TGTGCCAGCAGCTTTAGGACAGGGGGCGGGAATGAAAAACTGTTTTTT. Residues: CASSFRTGGGNEKLFF.

The rearrangement uses TRBV7-9 and TRBJ1-5; tentative D call: TRBD1 (5 bases). The V gene lost 5 bases and the J gene lost 7 bases, with 18 bases spanning the gap. CDR3 size: 15 residues. CDR1 and CDR2 (germline): SEHNR, FQNEAQ (reference sequence). DNA of the CDR3: TGTGCCAGCAGCACCCCAGGGCCTCCCGGGCAGCCCCAGCATTTT. Translating it yields CASSTPGPPGQPQHF.

The chain employs TRBV24-1 and TRBJ1-2; 8 bases are shared with TRBD1. V was pared by 3 bases and J by 8 bases, with 10 bases of the junction left unmatched. Germline assignment: CDR1 KGHDR and CDR2 SFDVKD. The CDR3 has 15 residues. CDR3 region: CATSDPARDRTGYTF. For the CDR3, the DNA is TGTGCCACCAGTGATCCCGCCCGGGACAGGACCGGCTACACCTTC.